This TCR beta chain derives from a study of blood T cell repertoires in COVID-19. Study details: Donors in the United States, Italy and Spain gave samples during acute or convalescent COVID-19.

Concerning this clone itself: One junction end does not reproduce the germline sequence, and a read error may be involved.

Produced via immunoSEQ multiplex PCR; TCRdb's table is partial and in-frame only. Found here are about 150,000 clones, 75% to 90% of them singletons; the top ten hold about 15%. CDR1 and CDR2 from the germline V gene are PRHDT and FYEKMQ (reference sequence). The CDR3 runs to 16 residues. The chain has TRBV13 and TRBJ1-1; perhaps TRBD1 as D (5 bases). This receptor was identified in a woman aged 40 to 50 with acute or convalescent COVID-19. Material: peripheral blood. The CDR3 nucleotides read TGTGCCAGCAGCTTAGAATCCGACGGGGGGAACGCTGAAGCTTTCTTT. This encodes CASSLESDGGNAEAFF.